Sequencing of this T cell receptor (beta chain) was carried out in a study of cytomegalovirus exposure and HLA in healthy donors. Looked up from germline, CDR1 is SNHLY and CDR2 is FYNNEI. The ends were cut back, 2 bases at V and 2 bases at J, with 9 bases in the middle. The CDR3 loop spans 14 amino acids. This clone turned up a few times. Amplification used 60 Vbeta primers and 13 Jbeta primers. Produced via immunoSEQ multiplex PCR; TCRdb's table is partial and in-frame only. The table has around 100,000 clones, about 64% seen once. The chain has TRBV2 and TRBJ2-5; D is perhaps TRBD2 (6 bases). This sequence originates from a man aged 18-30 years in good health and CMV-seropositive. The material sequenced was PBMCs. CDR3 residues: CASSERLAQETQYF. DNA of the CDR3: TGTGCCAGCAGTGAACGGCTAGCGCAAGAGACCCAGTACTTC. Complete variable domain (other parts from reference TRBV2 and TRBJ2-5): EPEVTQTPSHQVTQMGQEVILRCVPISNHLYFYWYRQILGQKVEFLVSFYNNEISEKSEIFDDQFSVERPDGSNFTLKIRSTKLEDSAMYFCASSERLAQETQYFGPGTRLLVL.